The 29 T cell receptor beta chains reported below all come from one sample, sequenced in a study of vaccination effects on CD4 cells after COVID-19. Before any sequencing was done, the ViraFEST assay used viral peptide pools to expand antigen-specific CD4+ T cells. Subsequent to 10 days of culture, CD4+ T cells were isolated. Vaccine recipients, nucleocapsid antibody negative, had no prior SARS-CoV-2 infection. Their recognized antigens are unknown. Here immunoSEQ multiplex PCR was the method, and the copy in TCRdb shows in-frame clones only, minus some. The sample records about 27,000 clones, approximately 75% being singletons. The specimen comprised CD4+ T cells from PBMCs cultured with SARS-CoV-2 spike peptides, sampled before COVID-19 vaccination. The receptor set was obtained from a human donor who received a COVID-19 vaccine.

The chain carries TRBV7-9 and TRBJ2-5; no clear D gene. The CDR3 covers 16 residues. Germline CDR1 and CDR2: SEHNR and FQNEAQ (reference sequence). The V end lost 5 bases, the J end lost 5 bases, and 21 bases lay between the germline ends. CDR3 amino acids: CASSTEPGHPAETQYF. The CDR3 DNA reads TGTGCCAGCAGCACCGAACCCGGGCACCCTGCGGAGACCCAGTACTTC.

The chain carries TRBV19 and TRBJ1-5, with D maybe TRBD1 (5 bases). Per germline, CDR1 LNHDA and CDR2 SQIVND (reference sequence). V was trimmed by 5 bases and J by 0 bases, leaving 20 bases between them. This CDR3 is 18 amino acids long. As DNA, the CDR3 is TGTGCCAGTAGTTCCGCAGGGCCGGGAGTCGCTAGCAATCAGCCCCAGCATTTT. This encodes CASSSAGPGVASNQPQHF.

This clone has more than one count but fewer than ten. The chain couples TRBV5-1 to TRBJ1-1; maybe TRBD1 (5 bases). With 0 bases removed from V and 0 bases from J, the gap between germline ends came to 9 bases. The CDR3 sequence is 15 residues long. Germline V gene data show CDR1 as SGHRS and CDR2 as YFSETQ. CDR3 nucleotide sequence: TGCGCCAGCAGCTTGGAGGGGAGGGTGAACACTGAAGCTTTCTTT. Amino acid sequence: CASSLEGRVNTEAFF.

The gene calls are TRBV10-3 and TRBJ2-3; 9 bases fit TRBD2. CDR3 length: 15 amino acids. The junction had 5 bases not matched to a gene; V was cut back by 3 bases and J by 4 bases. Germline V lookup: CDR1 ENHRY, CDR2 SYGVKD. The CDR3 bases are TGTGCCATCAGTGATAGCGGGAGAGGCGCAGATACGCAGTATTTT. Protein product: CAISDSGRGADTQYF.

The rearrangement uses TRBV7-8 and TRBJ2-1; D is undetermined. This CDR3 comprises 15 residues. The V gene lost 1 base and the J gene lost 3 bases, with 10 bases spanning the gap. Looked up from germline, CDR1 is SGHVS and CDR2 is FQNEAQ. DNA of the CDR3: TGTGCCAGCAGCTTAGGGCTAAATGTCTACAATGAGCAGTTCTTC. This gives the protein CASSLGLNVYNEQFF.

This clone is a singleton in its sample. The V gene is TRBV5-1, the J gene TRBJ2-1; D may be TRBD1 (6 bases). CDR1 SGHRS and CDR2 YFSETQ come from the germline V gene. The CDR3 covers 16 residues. V was shortened by 0 bases and J by 5 bases, with 15 bases between the two germline ends. DNA for the CDR3: TGCGCCAGCAGCTTGGCGCCTACCCAGGGGAACAATGAGCAGTTCTTC. Translating it yields CASSLAPTQGNNEQFF.

This clone was counted a single time. The chain joins TRBV5-4 to TRBJ2-7; 9 bases fit TRBD1. This CDR3 is built from 15 residues. V trimming: 4 bases; J trimming: 7 bases; junction bases outside the gene matches: 12. Germline V gives CDR1 SGHNT, CDR2 YYREEE (reference sequence). Written as DNA, the CDR3 is TGTGCCAGCAGCCTACTGACAGGGGGATCGGTGGAGCAGTACTTC. Translated: CASSLLTGGSVEQYF. The variable domain in full, completed from reference TRBV5-4 and TRBJ2-7, reads ETGVTQSPTHLIKTRGQQVTLRCSSQSGHNTVSWYQQALGQGPQFIFQYYREEENGRGNFPPRFSGLQFPNYSSELNVNALELDDSALYLCASSLLTGGSVEQYFGPGTRLTVT.

V and J are TRBV5-1 and TRBJ2-7; 11 bases are shared with TRBD1. The germline gives CDR1 SGHRS, CDR2 YFSETQ. The CDR3 covers 15 residues. The ends lost 4 bases at V and 2 bases at J; junction bases unmatched: 5. The CDR3 spells CASSAGQGATYEQYF. DNA of the CDR3: TGCGCCAGCAGCGCCGGACAGGGGGCGACCTACGAGCAGTACTTC.

The J gene is TRBJ2-7, the V gene TRBV3-1 (or the pseudogene TRBV3-2), with 9 bases fitting TRBD2. The V gene end was trimmed by 3 bases and the J gene end by 3 bases; junction bases not matched to a gene: 9. The CDR3 runs to 16 residues. In germline, CDR1 is LGHDT, CDR2 YNNKEL (reference sequence). CDR3 sequence (DNA): TGTGCCAGCAGCCAGAGAGCGGGAGGTATTAGCTACGAGCAGTACTTC. As protein: CASSQRAGGISYEQYF.

This clone was detected a few times. The genes are TRBV7-6 and TRBJ2-3; tentatively, D is TRBD2 (5 bases). CDR1 is SGHVS, CDR2 FNYEAQ, per germline. The CDR3 covers 15 residues. V gave up 5 bases and J gave up 0 bases, with 12 bases separating them. CDR3 residues: CASSRWTDSTDTQYF. Written as DNA, the CDR3 is TGTGCCAGCAGCCGATGGACTGATAGCACAGATACGCAGTATTTT.

This clone was recorded only once. The chain employs TRBV6-5 and TRBJ2-3; TRBD1 matches 7 bases. J was trimmed by 3 bases and V by 8 bases; bases with no gene match: 8. Germline V lookup: CDR1 MNHEY, CDR2 SVGAGI. This CDR3 region has 14 residues. The CDR3 sequence: CASRTTGTTDTQYF. In DNA form, the CDR3 reads TGTGCCAGCCGAACGACAGGGACAACAGATACGCAGTATTTT.

V gene TRBV11-3 combines with J gene TRBJ2-1; a weak D match, TRBD2 (5 bases). The ends were cut back, 4 bases at V and 6 bases at J, with 16 bases in the middle. CDR1 is SGHNT, CDR2 YENEEA, per germline. The CDR3 contains 15 residues. The CDR3 reads CASSSGPGGINEQFF. The CDR3 DNA reads as TGTGCCAGCAGCTCGGGCCCAGGAGGAATCAATGAGCAGTTCTTC.

This clone has just one count. The chain couples TRBV25-1 to TRBJ1-1; TRBD1 agrees at 7 bases. The V gene end was trimmed by 2 bases and the J gene end by 7 bases; junction bases not matched to a gene: 7. Per the germline V gene, CDR1 is MGHDK and CDR2 is SYGVNS. The CDR3 has 14 residues. The CDR3 sequence: CASSEASQGGEAFF. DNA of the CDR3: TGTGCCAGCAGTGAAGCGAGTCAGGGGGGTGAAGCTTTCTTT.

The CDR3 DNA follows: TGTGCCAGCAGCTTAGTTTTTCGTGCGGGGGGCGGACAGCCCCAGCATTTT. Translating it yields CASSLVFRAGGGQPQHF. The rearrangement uses TRBV7-2 and TRBJ1-5, with a weak D call TRBD1 (6 bases). Germline-derived CDR1 and CDR2 are SGHTA and FQGNSA. The V end lost 1 base, the J end lost 7 bases, and 20 bases lay between the germline ends. CDR3 length: 17 amino acids.

This chain links TRBV15 with TRBJ2-2; D unresolved. This CDR3 has 17 amino acids. Trimming stripped 1 base from V and 7 bases from J, with 19 bases between. Germline V lookup: CDR1 LNHNV, CDR2 YYDKDF (reference sequence). The CDR3 sequence: CATSRGFGWSGGGELFF. In DNA, the CDR3 is TGTGCCACCAGCAGAGGGTTTGGATGGAGTGGTGGCGGGGAGCTGTTTTTT. Supplemented by reference TRBV15 and TRBJ2-2, the full variable domain reads DAMVIQNPRYQVTQFGKPVTLSCSQTLNHNVMYWYQQKSSQAPKLLFHYYDKDFNNEADTPDNFQSRRPNTSFCFLDIRSPGLGDTAMYLCATSRGFGWSGGGELFFGEGSRLTVL.

The chain joins TRBV9 to TRBJ2-3, with D hard to call. The V gene lost 0 bases and the J gene lost 2 bases, with 1 base spanning the gap. CDR1 is SGDLS, CDR2 YYNGEE, per germline. The CDR3 runs to 12 residues. In DNA form, the CDR3 reads TGTGCCAGCAGCGTAGTCACAGATACGCAGTATTTT. As protein: CASSVVTDTQYF.

This clone was seen once. This chain connects TRBV7-8 to TRBJ1-4, with D hard to call. The V gene lost 2 bases and the J gene lost 5 bases, with 12 bases spanning the gap. The CDR3 extends over 15 amino acids. From germline, CDR1 is SGHVS and CDR2 FQNEAQ. The CDR3 loop reads CASSLFEQPNEKLFF. CDR3 coding DNA: TGTGCCAGCAGCTTATTCGAGCAGCCAAATGAAAAACTGTTTTTT.

The CDR3 protein is CASSEASGSYNEQFF. As DNA, the CDR3 is TGTGCCAGCAGTGAAGCTAGCGGCTCCTACAATGAGCAGTTCTTC. The J gene is TRBJ2-1, the V gene TRBV6-1; perhaps TRBD2 as D (6 bases). This CDR3 spans 15 amino acids. The V end lost 0 bases, the J end lost 0 bases, and 6 bases lay between the germline ends. Germline CDR1 MNHNS, CDR2 SASEGT.

The chain employs TRBV10-3 and TRBJ2-1, with TRBD2 as a possible D gene (6 bases). V lost 7 bases to trimming and J lost 6 bases, with 13 bases between them. The CDR3 has 13 amino acids. Germline V gives CDR1 ENHRY, CDR2 SYGVKD. CDR3 sequence: CAIIAEGFNEQFF. The CDR3 DNA sequence: TGTGCCATCATTGCGGAGGGGTTCAATGAGCAGTTCTTC.

This clone was seen a few times. V and J are TRBV5-4 and TRBJ1-6; D not resolved. V lost 0 bases and J lost 0, with 7 bases in between. The CDR3 is 16 residues long. Germline CDR1 and CDR2: SGHNT and YYREEE (reference sequence). The CDR3 sequence is CASSLGSSSYNSPLHF. In DNA, the CDR3 is TGTGCCAGCAGCTTGGGGAGCAGCTCCTATAATTCACCCCTCCACTTT.

The chain is built from TRBV6-1 and TRBJ1-2; a possible D gene is TRBD1 (5 bases). With 2 bases removed from V and 7 bases from J, the gap between germline ends came to 14 bases. The CDR3 sequence is 14 residues long. CDR1 MNHNS and CDR2 SASEGT come from the germline V gene. The CDR3 nucleotides read TGTGCCAGCAGTGAAAACCGGGACGTACTTGGCTACACCTTC. Residues: CASSENRDVLGYTF.

The sample holds one count of this clone. V is TRBV6-1 and J is TRBJ2-4; D not resolved. CDR1 is MNHNS and CDR2 is SASEGT in the germline V gene. The CDR3 length is 13 residues. Trimming cost V 1 base and J 4 bases, with 5 bases left between them. CDR3 residues: CASSEVQKNIQYF. In DNA, the CDR3 is TGTGCCAGCAGTGAAGTACAGAAAAACATTCAGTACTTC.

This chain uses TRBV27 with TRBJ2-7, with TRBD2 matching over 8 bases. Germline lookup yields CDR1 MNHEY and CDR2 SMNVEV (reference sequence). Unmatched junction bases numbered 11, after V lost 6 bases and J lost 1 base. This CDR3 comprises 16 residues. The CDR3 DNA reads TGTGCCAGCAGCTCTTTCGGGAGGGCCAAATCCTACGAGCAGTACTTC. Protein sequence: CASSSFGRAKSYEQYF.

The V and J genes are TRBV19 and TRBJ1-1; D not certain. Germline lookup yields CDR1 LNHDA and CDR2 SQIVND (reference sequence). V dropped 2 bases and J dropped 0 bases, with 7 bases sitting between them. The CDR3 consists of 14 residues. CDR3: CASSIIGMNTEAFF. In DNA form, the CDR3 reads TGTGCCAGTAGTATAATAGGTATGAACACTGAAGCTTTCTTT.

The J gene is TRBJ2-2, the V gene TRBV5-1; 9 positions agree with TRBD2. Germline-derived CDR1 and CDR2 are SGHRS and YFSETQ. The CDR3 totals 15 residues. J was trimmed by 3 bases and V by 0 bases; bases with no gene match: 0. The CDR3 sequence: CASSLGLADTGELFF. The CDR3 nucleotides read TGCGCCAGCAGCTTGGGACTAGCGGACACCGGGGAGCTGTTTTTT.

The chain carries TRBV19 and TRBJ2-7; D ambiguous. The CDR3 spans 13 residues. Germline CDR1 is LNHDA and CDR2 is SQIVND (reference sequence). V was clipped by 8 bases and J by 3 bases, with 14 bases between them. The CDR3 here is CASSDAADYEQYF. The CDR3 coding sequence is TGTGCCAGTTCAGACGCCGCGGACTACGAGCAGTACTTC.

The table lists this clone with a count of one. J is TRBJ2-7 and V is TRBV15, with D maybe TRBD1 (6 bases). The V end lost 0 bases, the J end lost 6 bases, and 15 bases lay between the germline ends. CDR3 length equals 15 residues. Per the germline V gene, CDR1 is LNHNV and CDR2 is YYDKDF (reference sequence). In DNA form, the CDR3 reads TGTGCCACCAGCAGAGATTTTGCAGGGGAAGCCGAGCAGTACTTC. Translating gives CATSRDFAGEAEQYF.

As for this clone: No DNA is shown, since the ends of the CDR3 on it are uncertain; the CDR3 is the one TCRdb lists. The V gene is TRBV21-1, the J gene TRBJ1-5. TRBV21-1 has pseudogene status. The CDR3 is 17 residues long, ends included. This CDR3 is CASSNCGWGAGNQPQHF.

V usage is TRBV4-1 and J usage is TRBJ1-5, with D possibly matching TRBD1 (6 bases). The V end lost 3 bases, the J end lost 9 bases, and 15 bases lay between the germline ends. Germline V lookup: CDR1 MGHRA, CDR2 YSYEKL. This CDR3 is 14 amino acids long. The CDR3 here is CASSHPTGRSPQHF. CDR3 bases: TGCGCCAGCAGCCATCCAACAGGGCGCTCGCCCCAGCATTTT.